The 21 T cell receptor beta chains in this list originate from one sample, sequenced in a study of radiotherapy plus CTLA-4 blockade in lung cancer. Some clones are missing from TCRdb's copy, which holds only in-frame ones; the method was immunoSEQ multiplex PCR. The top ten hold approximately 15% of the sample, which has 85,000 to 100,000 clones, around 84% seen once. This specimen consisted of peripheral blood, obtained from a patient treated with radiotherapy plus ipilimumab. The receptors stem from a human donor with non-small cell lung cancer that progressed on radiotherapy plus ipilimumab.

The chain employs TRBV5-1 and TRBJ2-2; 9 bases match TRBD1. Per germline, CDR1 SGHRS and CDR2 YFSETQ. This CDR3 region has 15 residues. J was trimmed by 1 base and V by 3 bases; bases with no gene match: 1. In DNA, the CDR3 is TGCGCCAGCAGCTGGACAGGGGAGAACACCGGGGAGCTGTTTTTT. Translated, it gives CASSWTGENTGELFF.

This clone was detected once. CDR3 sequence: CASSSRGQRKQYF. The CDR3 DNA is TGTGCCAGCAGTTCACGGGGACAGCGAAAGCAGTACTTC. The rearrangement joins TRBV6-5 to TRBJ2-7; 7 bases agree with TRBD1. Trimming at V came to 4 bases and at J to 8 bases, leaving 8 bases not matched to a gene. The CDR3 has 13 residues. Germline V gives CDR1 MNHEY, CDR2 SVGAGI.

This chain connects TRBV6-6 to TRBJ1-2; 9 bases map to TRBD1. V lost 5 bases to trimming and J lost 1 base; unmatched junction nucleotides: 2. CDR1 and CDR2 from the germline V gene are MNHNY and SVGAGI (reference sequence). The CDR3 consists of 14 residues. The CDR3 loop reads CASSDRGINYGYTF. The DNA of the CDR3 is TGTGCCAGCAGTGACAGGGGGATTAACTATGGCTACACCTTC.

The CDR3 sequence: CASSSNSNQPQHF. CDR3 DNA: TGTGCCAGCAGCTCCAATAGCAATCAGCCCCAGCATTTT. The gene calls are TRBV27 and TRBJ1-5; D ambiguous. This CDR3 has 13 amino acids. The germline gives CDR1 MNHEY, CDR2 SMNVEV (reference sequence). V lost 6 bases, J lost 0 bases, and 6 bases lay in between.

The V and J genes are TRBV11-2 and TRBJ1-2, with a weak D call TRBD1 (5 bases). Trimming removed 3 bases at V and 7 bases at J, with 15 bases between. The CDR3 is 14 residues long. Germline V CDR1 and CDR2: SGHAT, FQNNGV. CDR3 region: CASSLGLERGGYTF. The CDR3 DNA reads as TGTGCCAGCAGCTTGGGACTAGAAAGGGGTGGCTACACCTTC.

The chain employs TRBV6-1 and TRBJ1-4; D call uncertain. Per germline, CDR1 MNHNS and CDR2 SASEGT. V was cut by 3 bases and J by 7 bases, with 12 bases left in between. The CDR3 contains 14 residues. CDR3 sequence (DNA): TGTGCCAGCAGTGAGGCCAGCCGGTTTGAAAAACTGTTTTTT. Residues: CASSEASRFEKLFF.

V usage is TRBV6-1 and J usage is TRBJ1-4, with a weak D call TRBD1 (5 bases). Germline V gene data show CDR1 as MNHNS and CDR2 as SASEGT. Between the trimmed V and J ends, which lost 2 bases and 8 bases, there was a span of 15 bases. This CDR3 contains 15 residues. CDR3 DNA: TGTGCCAGCAGTGAAACTCAGGGATGGGGGGAAAAACTGTTTTTT. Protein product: CASSETQGWGEKLFF.

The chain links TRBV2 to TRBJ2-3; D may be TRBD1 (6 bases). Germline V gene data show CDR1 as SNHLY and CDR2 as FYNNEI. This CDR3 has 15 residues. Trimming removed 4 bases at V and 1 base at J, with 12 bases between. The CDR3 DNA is TGTGCCAGCAGTGTCACCCGACAGGGCACAGATACGCAGTATTTT. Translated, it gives CASSVTRQGTDTQYF.

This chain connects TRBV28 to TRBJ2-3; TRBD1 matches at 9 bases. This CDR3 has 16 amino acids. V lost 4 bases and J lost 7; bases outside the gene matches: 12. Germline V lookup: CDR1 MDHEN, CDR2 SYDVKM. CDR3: CASSSTGTGSQNTQYF. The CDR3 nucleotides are TGTGCCAGCAGTTCAACCGGGACAGGGTCTCAAAATACGCAGTATTTT.

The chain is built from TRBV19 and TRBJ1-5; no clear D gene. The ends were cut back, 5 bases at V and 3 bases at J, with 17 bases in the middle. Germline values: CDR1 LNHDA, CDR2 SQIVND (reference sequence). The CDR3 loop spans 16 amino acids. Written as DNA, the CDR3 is TGTGCCAGTAGTCCCCGGACGTTGGCCTCCAATCAGCCCCAGCATTTT. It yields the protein CASSPRTLASNQPQHF. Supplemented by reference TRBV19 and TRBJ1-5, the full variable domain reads DGGITQSPKYLFRKEGQNVTLSCEQNLNHDAMYWYRQDPGQGLRLIYYSQIVNDFQKGDIAEGYSVSREKKESFPLTVTSAQKNPTAFYLCASSPRTLASNQPQHFGDGTRLSIL.

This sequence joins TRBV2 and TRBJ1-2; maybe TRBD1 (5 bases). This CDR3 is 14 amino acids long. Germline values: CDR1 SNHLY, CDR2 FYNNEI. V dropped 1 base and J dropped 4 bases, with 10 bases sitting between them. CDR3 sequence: CASSEGGSPYGYTF. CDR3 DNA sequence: TGTGCCAGCAGTGAAGGGGGCAGCCCCTATGGCTACACCTTC. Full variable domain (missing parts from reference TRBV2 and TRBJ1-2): EPEVTQTPSHQVTQMGQEVILRCVPISNHLYFYWYRQILGQKVEFLVSFYNNEISEKSEIFDDQFSVERPDGSNFTLKIRSTKLEDSAMYFCASSEGGSPYGYTFGSGTRLTVV.

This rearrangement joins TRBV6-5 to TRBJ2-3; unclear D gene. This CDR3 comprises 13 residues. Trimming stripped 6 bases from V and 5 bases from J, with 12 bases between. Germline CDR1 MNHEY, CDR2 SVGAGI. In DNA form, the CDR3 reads TGTGCCAGCAGCCTATACGGCCTAGATACGCAGTATTTT. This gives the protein CASSLYGLDTQYF.

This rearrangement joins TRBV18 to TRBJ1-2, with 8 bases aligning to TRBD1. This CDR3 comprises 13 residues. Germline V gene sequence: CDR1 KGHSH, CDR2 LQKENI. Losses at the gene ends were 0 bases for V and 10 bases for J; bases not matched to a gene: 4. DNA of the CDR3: TGTGCCAGCTCACCACCGCGGACAGGGTTCTACACCTTC. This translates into CASSPPRTGFYTF.

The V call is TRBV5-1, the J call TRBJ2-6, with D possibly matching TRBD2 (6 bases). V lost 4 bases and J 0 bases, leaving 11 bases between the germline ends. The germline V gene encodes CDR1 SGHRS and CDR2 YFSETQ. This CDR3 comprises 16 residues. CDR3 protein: CASSTDGSSGANVLTF. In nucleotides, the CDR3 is TGCGCCAGCAGCACGGACGGGAGCTCTGGGGCCAACGTCCTGACTTTC. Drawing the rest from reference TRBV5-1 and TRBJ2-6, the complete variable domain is KAGVTQTPRYLIKTRGQQVTLSCSPISGHRSVSWYQQTPGQGLQFLFEYFSETQRNKGNFPGRFSGRQFSNSRSEMNVSTLELGDSALYLCASSTDGSSGANVLTFGAGSRLTVL.

The CDR3: CASSYPKGTSTNEQFF. CDR3 nucleotide sequence: TGTGCCAGCAGTTACCCGAAGGGGACTAGCACCAATGAGCAGTTCTTC. The chain carries TRBV6-6 and TRBJ2-1, with TRBD2 identical over 9 bases. Germline values: CDR1 MNHNY, CDR2 SVGAGI (reference sequence). The CDR3 is 16 residues long. The V segment lost 2 bases and the J segment 6 bases; nucleotides outside the gene matches: 8.

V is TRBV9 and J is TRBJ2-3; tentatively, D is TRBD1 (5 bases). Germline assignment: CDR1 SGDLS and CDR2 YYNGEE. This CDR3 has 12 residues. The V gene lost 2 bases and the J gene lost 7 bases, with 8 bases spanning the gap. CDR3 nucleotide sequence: TGTGCCAGCAGCGTCCAGGGCCATACGCAGTATTTT. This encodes CASSVQGHTQYF.

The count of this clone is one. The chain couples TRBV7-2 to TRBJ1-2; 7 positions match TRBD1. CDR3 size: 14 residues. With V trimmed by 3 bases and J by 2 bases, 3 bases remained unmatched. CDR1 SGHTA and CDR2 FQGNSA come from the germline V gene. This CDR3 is CASSFGTVNYGYTF. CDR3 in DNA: TGTGCCAGCAGCTTCGGGACAGTGAACTATGGCTACACCTTC.

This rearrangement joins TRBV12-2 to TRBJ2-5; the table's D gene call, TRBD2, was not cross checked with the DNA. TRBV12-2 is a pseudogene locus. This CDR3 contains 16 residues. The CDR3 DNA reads TGTGCAAGTCGCTTAAGTGAGCGGAGCAGACAAGAGACCCAGTACTTC. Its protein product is CASRLSERSRQETQYF.

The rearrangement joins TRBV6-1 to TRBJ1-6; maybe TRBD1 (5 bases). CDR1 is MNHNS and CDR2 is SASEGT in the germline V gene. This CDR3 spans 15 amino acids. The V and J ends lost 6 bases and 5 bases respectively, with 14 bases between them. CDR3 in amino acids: CASRSPGTHNSPLHF. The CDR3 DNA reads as TGTGCCAGCAGGTCTCCAGGGACCCATAATTCACCCCTCCACTTT.

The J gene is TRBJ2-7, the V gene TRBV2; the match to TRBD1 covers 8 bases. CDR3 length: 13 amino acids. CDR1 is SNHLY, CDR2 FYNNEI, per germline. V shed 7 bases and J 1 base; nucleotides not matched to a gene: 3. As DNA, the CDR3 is TGTGCCAGCAATGGACAGGGATCCTACGAGCAGTACTTC. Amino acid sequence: CASNGQGSYEQYF.

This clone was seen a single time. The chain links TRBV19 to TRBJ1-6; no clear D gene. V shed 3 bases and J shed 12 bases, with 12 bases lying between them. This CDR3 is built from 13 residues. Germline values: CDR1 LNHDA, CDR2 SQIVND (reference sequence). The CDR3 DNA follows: TGTGCCAGTAGTATGGACCGTCTAGGACCCCTCCACTTT. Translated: CASSMDRLGPLHF.